This T cell receptor (beta chain) appears in the sequencing data of a study of shared clonotypes between healthy human individuals. Study-wide results and caveats: Relative to clonotypes present in all four donors, those not shared had lower generation probabilities.

The CDR3 totals 14 residues. Trimming at V came to 0 bases and at J to 9 bases, leaving 0 bases not matched to a gene. Germline V gene data show CDR1 as SGHTA and CDR2 as FQGNSA. Around 200 ng DNA, about 30,000 T cell genomes, went into each sorted-subset replicate PCR. The table came from immunoSEQ multiplex PCR; TCRdb's copy has only in-frame clones and leaves some out. This sample yields about 730,000 clones, of which about two thirds are seen a single time; roughly 1.8% belongs to the top ten. The table lists this clone with a count of one. No antigen is known for it. What was sequenced was memory CD4+ T cells sorted from blood. Subset in this sample: CD45RA-negative fraction. The chain joins TRBV7-2 to TRBJ2-1; 12 bases are shared with TRBD2. The sequence was obtained from a woman in her 30s in good health. The DNA for the CDR3 is TGTGCCAGCAGCTTAGCACTAGCGGGAGGTGAGCAGTTCTTC. This translates into CASSLALAGGEQFF.